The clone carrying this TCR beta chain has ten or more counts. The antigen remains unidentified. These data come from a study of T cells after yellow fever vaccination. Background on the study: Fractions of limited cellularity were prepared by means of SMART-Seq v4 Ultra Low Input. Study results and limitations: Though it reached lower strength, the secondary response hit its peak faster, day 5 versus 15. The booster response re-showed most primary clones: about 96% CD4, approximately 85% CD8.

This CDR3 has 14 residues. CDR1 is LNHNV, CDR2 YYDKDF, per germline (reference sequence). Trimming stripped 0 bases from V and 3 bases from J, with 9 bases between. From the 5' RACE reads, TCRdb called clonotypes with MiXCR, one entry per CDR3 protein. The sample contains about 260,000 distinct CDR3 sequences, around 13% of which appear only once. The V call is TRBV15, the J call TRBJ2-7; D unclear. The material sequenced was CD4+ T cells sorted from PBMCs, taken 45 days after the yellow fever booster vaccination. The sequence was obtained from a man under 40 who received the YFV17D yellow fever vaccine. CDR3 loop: CATSREEKDYEQYF. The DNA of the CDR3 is TGTGCCACCAGCAGAGAGGAGAAGGACTACGAGCAGTACTTC.